Listed below are T cell receptor beta chains from one sample, sequenced in a study of PD-1 blockade in mismatch repair-deficient tumors. The repertoire was sequenced with immunoSEQ multiplex PCR; TCRdb's copy has only in-frame clones and lacks some. The data show 120,000 or so clones, 88% seen once. The source was peripheral blood, collected roughly 67 weeks after starting pembrolizumab. These receptors were collected from an adult with mismatch repair-deficient cancer. The CDR3 runs from the conserved cysteine through the conserved F or W. A D gene is named only where the DNA matches it firmly. Only some rows state a clone size, as once, few, many or a class for expanded clones.

D,J,size,V,DNA,CDR3
NA,TRBJ2-5,NA,TRBV21-1,TGTGCCAGCAGCAAAGGCAGAGGTCCCCTGGAGGAGACCCAGTACTTC,CASSKGRGPLEETQYF
TRBD2,TRBJ2-5,few,TRBV28,TGTGCCAGCAGTTCACCCGGGACTAGCGGGAGGCAGACCCAGTACTTC,CASSSPGTSGRQTQYF
TRBD2,TRBJ2-1,NA,TRBV14,TGTGCCAGCAGCCACGGCGGGAGATCGAGTAATGAGCAGTTCTTC,CASSHGGRSSNEQFF
TRBD1,TRBJ2-2,few,TRBV10-1,TGCGCCAGCAGGCTCAACAGGGGCCCGAACGGGGAGCTGTTTTTT,CASRLNRGPNGELFF
TRBD1,TRBJ2-3,NA,TRBV2,TGTGCCAGCAGTTATATTCGGGGACAGGGGGACACAGATACGCAGTATTTT,CASSYIRGQGDTDTQYF
NA,TRBJ1-1,NA,TRBV21-1,TGTGCCCGCCTGTTTACCTCCAGATGGGAGAACACTGAAGCTTTCTTT,CARLFTSRWENTEAFF
NA,TRBJ2-5,NA,TRBV7-9,TGTGCCAGCAGTCCAGAGTATCCCGCCAGAGAGACCCAGTACTTC,CASSPEYPARETQYF
NA,TRBJ1-1,NA,TRBV7-9,TGTGCCAGCAGCTTAGGCGGTTTGAACACTGAAGCTTTCTTT,CASSLGGLNTEAFF
NA,TRBJ1-4,NA,TRBV30,TGTGCCTGGAGTCAACGGAATAATGAAAAACTGTTTTTT,CAWSQRNNEKLFF
NA,TRBJ1-1,NA,TRBV9,TGTGCCAGCAGTCCCGGGACCGAAGCTTTCTTT,CASSPGTEAFF
NA,TRBJ1-1,NA,TRBV28,TGTGCCACCGATGTAGGGAGGGGAAGGATAGACACTGAAGCTTTCTTT,CATDVGRGRIDTEAFF
NA,TRBJ2-1,once,TRBV28,TGTGCCAGCAGCCCGAAGGGCTCCTACAATGAGCAGTTCTTC,CASSPKGSYNEQFF
NA,TRBJ2-7,NA,TRBV4-1,TGCGCCAGCAGCCAAGCCGGGACACTCTCCTACGAGCAGTACTTC,CASSQAGTLSYEQYF
NA,TRBJ1-1,NA,TRBV4-1,TGCGCCAGCAGCCAAGCGGGGGTAGGTACTGAAGCTTTCTTT,CASSQAGVGTEAFF
NA,TRBJ2-7,NA,TRBV7-9,TGTGCCAGCAGCTTAGAACAGGCAACCTACGAGCAGTACTTC,CASSLEQATYEQYF
TRBD2,TRBJ2-7,NA,TRBV7-2,TGTGCCAGCAGCTTAGGACTAGCGGACTACGAGCAGTACTTC,CASSLGLADYEQYF
TRBD1,TRBJ2-7,NA,TRBV4-2,TGTGCCAGCAGCCAAGAGGGACAGGGTGGTTTTTACGAGCAGTACTTC,CASSQEGQGGFYEQYF
TRBD2,TRBJ2-1,NA,TRBV7-2,TGTGCCAGCAGCGAAAGGACTAGCGGGACCGATGAGCAGTTCTTC,CASSERTSGTDEQFF
TRBD1,TRBJ2-1,NA,TRBV19,TGTGCCAGTAACGTGGGGACAGGGGCCCATGAGCAGTTCTTC,CASNVGTGAHEQFF
TRBD1,TRBJ1-5,NA,TRBV4-1,TGCGCCAGCAGCCGACAGGGGGTGAGTCAGCCCCAGCATTTT,CASSRQGVSQPQHF
NA,TRBJ1-4,NA,TRBV2,TGTGCCATCGAAATCGAACCCGGGACTCGAGGTGGAGGACATAATGAAAAACTGTTTTTT,CAIEIEPGTRGGGHNEKLFF
TRBD1,TRBJ2-7,NA,TRBV11-3,TGTGCCAGCAGCTTAGACGATAGAGGCAGGGGGCTCGGCGAGCAGTACTTC,CASSLDDRGRGLGEQYF
NA,TRBJ1-2,NA,TRBV6-5,TGTGCCAGCGGGACAAGTTCCGATGGCTACACCTTC,CASGTSSDGYTF